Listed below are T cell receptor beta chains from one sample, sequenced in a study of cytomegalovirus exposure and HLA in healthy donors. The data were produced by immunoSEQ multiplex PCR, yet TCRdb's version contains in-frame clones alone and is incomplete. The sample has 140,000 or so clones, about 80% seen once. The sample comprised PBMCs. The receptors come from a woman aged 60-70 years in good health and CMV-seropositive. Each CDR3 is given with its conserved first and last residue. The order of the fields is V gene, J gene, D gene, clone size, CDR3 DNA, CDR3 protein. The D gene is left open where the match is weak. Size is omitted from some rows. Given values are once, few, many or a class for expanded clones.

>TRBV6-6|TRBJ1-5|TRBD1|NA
TGTGCCAGCAGACAGGGGACGTATAGCAATCAGCCCCAGCATTTT
CASRQGTYSNQPQHF
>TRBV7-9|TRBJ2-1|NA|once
TGTGCCAGCAGCTCCGTCGGGGACTCCTACAATGAGCAGTTCTTC
CASSSVGDSYNEQFF
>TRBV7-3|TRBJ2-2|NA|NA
TGTGCCAGCAGCTTAGGGCCCGGGGAGCTGTTTTTT
CASSLGPGELFF
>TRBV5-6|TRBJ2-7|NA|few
TGTGCCAGCAGCTTAGACATACACTACGAGCAGTACTTC
CASSLDIHYEQYF
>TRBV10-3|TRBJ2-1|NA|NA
TGTGCCATCAGTGACTTGGCAGGGAACAATGAGCAGTTCTTC
CAISDLAGNNEQFF
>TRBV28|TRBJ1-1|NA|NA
TGTGCCAGCAGTCAAGGACTGATGAACACTGAAGCTTTCTTT
CASSQGLMNTEAFF
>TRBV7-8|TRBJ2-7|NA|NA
TGTGCCAGCAGCTTAACCGGCTACGAGCAGTACTTC
CASSLTGYEQYF
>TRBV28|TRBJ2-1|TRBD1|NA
TGTGCCAGCAGTTTAGACAGGGTGGCCTACAATGAGCAGTTCTTC
CASSLDRVAYNEQFF
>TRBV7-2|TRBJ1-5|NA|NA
TGTGCCAGCAGCTTACAGGGGCCGGAGCCCCAGCATTTT
CASSLQGPEPQHF
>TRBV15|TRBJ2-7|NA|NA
TGTGCCACCAGCAGATTAGCCGACGCCTACGAGCAGTACTTC
CATSRLADAYEQYF
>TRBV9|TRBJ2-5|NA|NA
TGTGCCAGCAGCGTAGGTACAGGCCAAGAGACCCAGTACTTC
CASSVGTGQETQYF
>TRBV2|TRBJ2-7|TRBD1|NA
TGTGCCAGCAGTGAAGGTAGGGGGCCAACCTACGAGCAGTACTTC
CASSEGRGPTYEQYF
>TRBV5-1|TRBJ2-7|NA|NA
TGCGCCAGCAGCTCCGGGTCGTCCTACGAGCAGTACTTC
CASSSGSSYEQYF
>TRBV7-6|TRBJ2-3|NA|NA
TGTGCCAGCGGACTCGTCGCAGATACGCAGTATTTT
CASGLVADTQYF
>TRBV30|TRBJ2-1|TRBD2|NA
TGTGCCTGGAGTGTACTAGCGGGGGGGGTCTCCTACAATGAGCAGTTCTTC
CAWSVLAGGVSYNEQFF
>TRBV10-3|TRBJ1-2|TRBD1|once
TGTGCCATTCTGGGACAGCCCCCGACCGGCTACACCTTC
CAILGQPPTGYTF
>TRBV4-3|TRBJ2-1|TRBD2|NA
TGCGCCAGCAGCCAAGAACCTAGCGGGAGGCACACCTACAATGAGCAGTTCTTC
CASSQEPSGRHTYNEQFF
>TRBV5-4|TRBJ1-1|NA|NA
TGTGCCAGCAGCTGGGCGGGGGGTATGAACACTGAAGCTTTCTTT
CASSWAGGMNTEAFF
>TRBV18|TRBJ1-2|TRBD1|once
TGTGCCAGCTCACCACGGGACAGGCTGGGCTACACCTTC
CASSPRDRLGYTF
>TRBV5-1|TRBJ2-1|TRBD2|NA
TGCGCCAGCAGCTCGGGACTAGCGGGGCCTTACAATGAGCAGTTCTTC
CASSSGLAGPYNEQFF
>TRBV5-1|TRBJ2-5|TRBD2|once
TGCGCCAGCAGCTTTAGTGGCGGGAGGTCTAAAGAGACCCAGTACTTC
CASSFSGGRSKETQYF
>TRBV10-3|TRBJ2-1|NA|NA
TGTGCCATCAGTGACCCCCGTGTCCGCGGCACGAATGAGCAGTTCTTC
CAISDPRVRGTNEQFF
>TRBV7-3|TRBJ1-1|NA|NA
TGTGCCAGCAGCTTAGTCGGGGGGCCGGGTGAAGCTTTCTTT
CASSLVGGPGEAFF
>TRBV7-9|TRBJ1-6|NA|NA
TGTGCCAGCAGCTTGGGGCAGGGATATAATTCACCCCTCCACTTT
CASSLGQGYNSPLHF
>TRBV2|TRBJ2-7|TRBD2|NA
TGTGCCAGCAATGGGGCTAGCGGGAGACCGGGCGACGAGCAGTACTTC
CASNGASGRPGDEQYF
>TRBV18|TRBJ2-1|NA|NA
TGTGCCAGCTCACCCGGTGGAAGAGGGGGTTCCTACAATGAGCAGTTCTTC
CASSPGGRGGSYNEQFF